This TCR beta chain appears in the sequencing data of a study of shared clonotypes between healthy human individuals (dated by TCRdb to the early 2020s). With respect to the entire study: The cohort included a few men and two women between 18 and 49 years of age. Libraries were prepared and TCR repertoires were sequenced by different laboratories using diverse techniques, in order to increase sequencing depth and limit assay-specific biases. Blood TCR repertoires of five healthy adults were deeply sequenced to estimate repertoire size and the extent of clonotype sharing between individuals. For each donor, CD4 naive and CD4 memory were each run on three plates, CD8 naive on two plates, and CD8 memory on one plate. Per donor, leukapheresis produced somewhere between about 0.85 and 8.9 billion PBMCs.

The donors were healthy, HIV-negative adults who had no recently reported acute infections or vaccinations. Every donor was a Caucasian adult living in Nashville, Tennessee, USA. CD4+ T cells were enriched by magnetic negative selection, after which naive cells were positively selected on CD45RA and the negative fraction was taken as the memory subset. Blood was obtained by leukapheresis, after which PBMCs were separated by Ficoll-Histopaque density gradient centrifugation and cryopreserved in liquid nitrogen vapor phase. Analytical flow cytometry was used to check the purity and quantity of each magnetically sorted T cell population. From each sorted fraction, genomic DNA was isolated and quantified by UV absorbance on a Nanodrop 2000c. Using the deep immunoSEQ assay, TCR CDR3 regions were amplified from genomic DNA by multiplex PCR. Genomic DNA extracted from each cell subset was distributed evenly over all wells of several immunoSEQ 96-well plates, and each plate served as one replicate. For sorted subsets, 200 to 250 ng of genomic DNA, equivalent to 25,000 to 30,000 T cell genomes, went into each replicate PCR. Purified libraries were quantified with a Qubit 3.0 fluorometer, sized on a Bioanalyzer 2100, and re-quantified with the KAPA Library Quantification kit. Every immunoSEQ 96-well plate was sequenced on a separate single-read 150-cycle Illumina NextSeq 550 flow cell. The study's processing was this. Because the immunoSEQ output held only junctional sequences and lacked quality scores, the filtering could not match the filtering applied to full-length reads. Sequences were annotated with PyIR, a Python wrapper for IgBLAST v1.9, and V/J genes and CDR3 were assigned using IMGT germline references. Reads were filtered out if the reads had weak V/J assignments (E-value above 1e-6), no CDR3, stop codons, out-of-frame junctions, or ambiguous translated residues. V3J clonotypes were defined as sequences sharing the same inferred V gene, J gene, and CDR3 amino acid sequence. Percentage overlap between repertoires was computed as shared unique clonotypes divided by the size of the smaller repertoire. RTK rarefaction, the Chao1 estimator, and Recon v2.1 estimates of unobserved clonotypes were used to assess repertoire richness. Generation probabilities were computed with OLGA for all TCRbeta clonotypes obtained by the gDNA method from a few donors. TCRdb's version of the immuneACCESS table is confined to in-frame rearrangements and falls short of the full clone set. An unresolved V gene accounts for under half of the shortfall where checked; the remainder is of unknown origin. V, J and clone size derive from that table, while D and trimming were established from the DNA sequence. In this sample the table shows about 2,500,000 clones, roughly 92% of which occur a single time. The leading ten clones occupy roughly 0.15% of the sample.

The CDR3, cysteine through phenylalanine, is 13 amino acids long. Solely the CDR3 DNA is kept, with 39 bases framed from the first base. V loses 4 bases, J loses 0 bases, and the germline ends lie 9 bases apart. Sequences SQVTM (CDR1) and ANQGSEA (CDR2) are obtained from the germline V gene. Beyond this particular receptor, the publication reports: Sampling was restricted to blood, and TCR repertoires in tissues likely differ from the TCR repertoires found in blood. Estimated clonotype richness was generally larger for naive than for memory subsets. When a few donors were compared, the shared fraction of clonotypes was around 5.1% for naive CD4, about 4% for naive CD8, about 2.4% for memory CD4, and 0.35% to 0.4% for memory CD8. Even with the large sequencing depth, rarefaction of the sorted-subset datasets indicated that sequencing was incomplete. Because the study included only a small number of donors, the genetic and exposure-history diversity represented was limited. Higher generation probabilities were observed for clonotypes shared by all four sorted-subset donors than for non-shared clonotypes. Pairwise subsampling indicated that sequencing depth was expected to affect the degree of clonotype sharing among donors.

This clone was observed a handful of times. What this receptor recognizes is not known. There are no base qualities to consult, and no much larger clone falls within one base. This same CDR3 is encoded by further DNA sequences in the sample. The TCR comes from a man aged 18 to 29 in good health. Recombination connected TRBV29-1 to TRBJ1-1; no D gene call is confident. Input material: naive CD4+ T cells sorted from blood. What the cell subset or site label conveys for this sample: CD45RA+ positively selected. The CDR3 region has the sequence CSVAGIMNTEAFF. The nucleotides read TGCAGCGTTGCCGGGATAATGAACACTGAAGCTTTCTTT. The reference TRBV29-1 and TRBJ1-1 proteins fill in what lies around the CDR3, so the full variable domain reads SAVISQKPSRDICQRGTSLTIQCQVDSQVTMMFWYRQQPGQSLTLIATANQGSEATYESGFVIDKFPISRPNLTFSTLTVSNMSPEDSSIYLCSVAGIMNTEAFFGQGTRLTVV.